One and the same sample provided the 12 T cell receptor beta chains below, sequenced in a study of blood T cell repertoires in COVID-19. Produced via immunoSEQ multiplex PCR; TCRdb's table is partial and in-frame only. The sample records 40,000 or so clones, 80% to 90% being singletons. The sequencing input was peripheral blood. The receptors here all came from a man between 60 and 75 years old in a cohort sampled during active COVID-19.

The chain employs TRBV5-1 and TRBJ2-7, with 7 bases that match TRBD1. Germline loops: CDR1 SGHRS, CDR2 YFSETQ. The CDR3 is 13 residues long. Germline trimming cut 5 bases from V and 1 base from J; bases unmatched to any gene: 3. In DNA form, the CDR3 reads TGCGCCAGCAGAGGACAGGTATCCTACGAGCAGTACTTC. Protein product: CASRGQVSYEQYF.

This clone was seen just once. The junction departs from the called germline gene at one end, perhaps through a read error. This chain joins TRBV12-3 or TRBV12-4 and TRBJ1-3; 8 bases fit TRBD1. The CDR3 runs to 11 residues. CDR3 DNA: TGTGCCAGCACACTACGGGACAGGCTCAATTTT. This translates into CASTLRDRLNF.

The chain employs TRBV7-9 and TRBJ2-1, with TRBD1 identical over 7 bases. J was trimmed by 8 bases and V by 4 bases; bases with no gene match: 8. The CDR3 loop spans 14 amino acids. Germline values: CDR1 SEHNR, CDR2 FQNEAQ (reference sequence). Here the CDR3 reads CASSSWDSSDEQFF. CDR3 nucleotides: TGTGCCAGCAGCTCCTGGGACAGTTCGGATGAGCAGTTCTTC.

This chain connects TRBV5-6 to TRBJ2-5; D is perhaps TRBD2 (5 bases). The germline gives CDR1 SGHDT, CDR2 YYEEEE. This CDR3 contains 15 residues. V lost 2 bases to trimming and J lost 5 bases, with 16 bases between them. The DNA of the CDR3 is TGTGCCAGCAGCTTAAGGAGGCTGGGCAGCGAGACCCAGTACTTC. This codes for CASSLRRLGSETQYF.

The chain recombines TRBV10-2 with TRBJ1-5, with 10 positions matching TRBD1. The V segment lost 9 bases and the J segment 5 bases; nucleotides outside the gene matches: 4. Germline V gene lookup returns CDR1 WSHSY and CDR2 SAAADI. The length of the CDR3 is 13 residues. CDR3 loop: CASRGQGDQPQHF. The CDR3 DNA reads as TGCGCCAGTAGAGGACAGGGGGATCAGCCCCAGCATTTT.

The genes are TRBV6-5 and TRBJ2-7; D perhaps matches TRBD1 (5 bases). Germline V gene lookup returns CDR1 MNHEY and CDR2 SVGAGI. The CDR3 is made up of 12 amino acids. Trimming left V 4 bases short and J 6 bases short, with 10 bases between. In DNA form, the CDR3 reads TGTGCCAGCAGTTTCCAGGGTATCGAGCAGTACTTC. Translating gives CASSFQGIEQYF.

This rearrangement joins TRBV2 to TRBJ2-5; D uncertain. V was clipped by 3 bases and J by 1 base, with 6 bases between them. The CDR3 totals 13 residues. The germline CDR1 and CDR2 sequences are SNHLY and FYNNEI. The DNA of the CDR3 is TGTGCCAGCAGTGAGGGCCGCCAAGAGACCCAGTACTTC. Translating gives CASSEGRQETQYF.

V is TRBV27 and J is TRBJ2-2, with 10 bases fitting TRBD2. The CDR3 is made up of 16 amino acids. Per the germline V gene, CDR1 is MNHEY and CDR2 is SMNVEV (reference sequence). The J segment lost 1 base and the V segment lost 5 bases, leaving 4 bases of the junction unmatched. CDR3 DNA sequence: TGTGCCAGCAGTGGATCTAGCGGGAGGAACACCGGGGAGCTGTTTTTT. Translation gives CASSGSSGRNTGELFF.

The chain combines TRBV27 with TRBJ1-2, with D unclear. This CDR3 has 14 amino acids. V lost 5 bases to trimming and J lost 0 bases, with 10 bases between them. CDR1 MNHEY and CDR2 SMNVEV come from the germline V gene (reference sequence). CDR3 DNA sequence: TGTGCCAGCAGTCCTGGGAGTTCTAACTATGGCTACACCTTC. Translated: CASSPGSSNYGYTF.

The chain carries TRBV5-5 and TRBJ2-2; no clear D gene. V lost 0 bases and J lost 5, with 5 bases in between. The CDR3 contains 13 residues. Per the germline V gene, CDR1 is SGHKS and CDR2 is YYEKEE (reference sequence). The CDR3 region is CASSLGATGELFF. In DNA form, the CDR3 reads TGTGCCAGCAGCTTGGGGGCGACCGGGGAGCTGTTTTTT.

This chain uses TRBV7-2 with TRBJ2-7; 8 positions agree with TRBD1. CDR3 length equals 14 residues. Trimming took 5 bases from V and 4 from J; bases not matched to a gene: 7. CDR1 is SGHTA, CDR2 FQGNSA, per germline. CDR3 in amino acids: CASSTGTGLYEQYF. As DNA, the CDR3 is TGTGCCAGCAGCACCGGGACAGGATTATACGAGCAGTACTTC.

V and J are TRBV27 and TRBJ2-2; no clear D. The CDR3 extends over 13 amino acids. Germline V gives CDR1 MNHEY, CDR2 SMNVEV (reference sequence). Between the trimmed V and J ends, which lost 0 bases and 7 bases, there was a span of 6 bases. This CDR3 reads CASSLSTNGELFF. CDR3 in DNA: TGTGCCAGCAGTTTATCGACAAACGGGGAGCTGTTTTTT.